These 17 T cell receptor beta chains share one sample of origin, sequenced in a study of blood T cell repertoires in COVID-19. Assay: immunoSEQ multiplex PCR; the TCRdb copy retains only in-frame clones and omits some. The repertoire holds approximately 220,000 clones, with roughly 90% as singletons. The sample was PBMCs or T cells enriched from blood (not recorded which). The receptors were gathered from a woman between 25 and 40 years old with acute COVID-19.

CDR3 amino acids: CASSYDRGGYTF. CDR3 in DNA: TGTGCCAGCAGCTACGACAGGGGCGGCTACACCTTC. The chain uses TRBV5-4 and TRBJ1-2; TRBD1 agrees at 8 bases. Per the germline V gene, CDR1 is SGHNT and CDR2 is YYREEE (reference sequence). V lost 3 bases and J lost 8; bases outside the gene matches: 3. CDR3 length equals 12 residues.

This chain links TRBV24-1 with TRBJ2-1, with D hard to call. With 6 bases removed from V and 5 bases from J, the gap between germline ends came to 7 bases. The CDR3 covers 12 residues. Germline V gene sequence: CDR1 KGHDR, CDR2 SFDVKD. The CDR3: CATSSPNNEQFF. CDR3 coding DNA: TGTGCCACCAGTTCCCCAAACAATGAGCAGTTCTTC.

The rearrangement uses TRBV7-9 and TRBJ1-1, with D tentatively TRBD1 (6 bases). Germline V gene sequence: CDR1 SEHNR, CDR2 FQNEAQ (reference sequence). This CDR3 has 13 amino acids. V shed 1 base and J shed 11 bases, with 14 bases lying between them. This chain's CDR3 is CASSLEGGQGAFF. CDR3 nucleotide sequence: TGTGCCAGCAGCTTAGAAGGGGGACAAGGGGCTTTCTTT.

The chain links TRBV24-1 to TRBJ2-1; maybe TRBD1 (6 bases). Trimming took 4 bases from V and 9 from J, leaving 12 bases between them. The CDR3 runs 13 residues. Germline V lookup: CDR1 KGHDR, CDR2 SFDVKD. CDR3 nucleotides: TGTGCCACCAGTGACGCATGGGGGCCTGAGCAGTTCTTC. Translated, it gives CATSDAWGPEQFF.

The V gene is TRBV7-2, the J gene TRBJ1-4; the D is unclear. Deletions cut 1 base from V and 5 bases from J, with 8 bases between. The CDR3 covers 14 residues. Looked up from germline, CDR1 is SGHTA and CDR2 is FQGNSA. The CDR3 loop is CASSLGTVNEKLFF. In nucleotides, the CDR3 is TGTGCCAGCAGCTTAGGCACAGTAAATGAAAAACTGTTTTTT.

This clone was seen a few times. The rearrangement joins TRBV5-1 to TRBJ1-1, with D possibly TRBD1 on 5 matching bases. The CDR3 consists of 14 residues. V lost 4 bases to trimming and J lost 5 bases, with 15 bases between them. CDR1 is SGHRS, CDR2 YFSETQ, per germline. CDR3 loop: CASSPTVDLTEAFF. Here the CDR3 DNA reads TGCGCCAGCAGCCCGACAGTAGATTTGACTGAAGCTTTCTTT.

The gene calls are TRBV25-1 and TRBJ2-7; D remains unclear. From germline, CDR1 is MGHDK and CDR2 SYGVNS. The CDR3 totals 13 residues. V was cut by 0 bases and J by 5 bases, with 8 bases left in between. The CDR3 DNA follows: TGTGCCAGCAGTGAATATTGGAGCCACGAGCAGTACTTC. It codes for CASSEYWSHEQYF.

The chain is built from TRBV6-2 or TRBV6-3 and TRBJ2-7, with 8 positions matching TRBD1. The CDR3 runs 13 residues. Germline V gene lookup returns CDR1 MNHEY and CDR2 SVGEGT. Trimming at V came to 7 bases and at J to 5 bases, leaving 7 bases not matched to a gene. In nucleotides, the CDR3 is TGTGCCAGCACCCCGGACAGGGCCAACGAGCAGTACTTC. The encoded protein is CASTPDRANEQYF.

V usage is TRBV2 and J usage is TRBJ1-4; 8 nucleotides line up with TRBD1. The CDR3 runs 15 residues. Germline-derived CDR1 and CDR2 are SNHLY and FYNNEI. V was pared by 4 bases and J by 5 bases, with 6 bases of the junction left unmatched. DNA of the CDR3: TGTGCCAGCAGTGCTGGACAGGGAGAGAATGAAAAACTGTTTTTT. This gives the protein CASSAGQGENEKLFF.

The V call is TRBV24-1, the J call TRBJ2-1; D remains ambiguous. CDR3 length: 12 amino acids. Deletions cut 2 bases from V and 12 bases from J, with 10 bases between. Per germline, CDR1 KGHDR and CDR2 SFDVKD. CDR3 in amino acids: CATSDSLRRQFF. In nucleotides, the CDR3 is TGTGCCACCAGTGATTCGCTTCGGAGGCAGTTCTTC.

This chain links TRBV9 with TRBJ2-3, with a possible D match to TRBD2 (6 bases). Trimming stripped 0 bases from V and 6 bases from J, with 14 bases between. Germline CDR1 is SGDLS and CDR2 is YYNGEE. The CDR3 is 15 residues long. CDR3 coding DNA: TGTGCCAGCAGCGTAGGGGGAGGAGGGTTGGATACGCAGTATTTT. Protein: CASSVGGGGLDTQYF.

V gene TRBV27 combines with J gene TRBJ1-1, with 8 bases that match TRBD1. This CDR3 comprises 14 residues. The V segment lost 5 bases and the J segment 11 bases; nucleotides outside the gene matches: 13. Germline V CDR1 and CDR2: MNHEY, SMNVEV (reference sequence). The CDR3 here is CASSARDRGFRAFF. The CDR3 DNA reads as TGTGCCAGCAGTGCACGAGACAGGGGTTTTAGGGCTTTCTTT.

The rearrangement uses TRBV4-3 and TRBJ1-2, with D possibly matching TRBD1 (6 bases). CDR1 and CDR2 (germline): LGHNA, YSLEER. The CDR3 length is 15 residues. V was clipped by 0 bases and J by 4 bases, with 12 bases between them. The CDR3 nucleotides are TGCGCCAGCAGCCAAGATCTTGGGGGCGGCTATGGCTACACCTTC. Residues: CASSQDLGGGYGYTF.

The V gene is TRBV27, the J gene TRBJ1-2; tentative D call: TRBD1 (6 bases). Trimming took off 2 bases at V and 5 bases at J, with 12 bases between the two ends. The CDR3 sequence is 14 residues long. CDR1 and CDR2 (germline): MNHEY, SMNVEV (reference sequence). CDR3 DNA sequence: TGTGCCAGCAGTTTAATAGGACAGAAGTATGGCTACACCTTC. Translation: CASSLIGQKYGYTF.

This sequence joins TRBV4-1 and TRBJ1-3; D call uncertain. The germline V gene has CDR1 MGHRA and CDR2 YSYEKL. The CDR3 is made up of 17 amino acids. Trimming removed 5 bases at V and 0 bases at J, with 17 bases between. This CDR3 is CASSDGSGPASGNTIYF. CDR3 nucleotides: TGCGCCAGCAGCGATGGAAGCGGTCCGGCCTCTGGAAACACCATATATTTT.

The rearrangement joins TRBV13 to TRBJ1-2, with TRBD1 matching 8 bases. CDR1 is PRHDT, CDR2 FYEKMQ, per germline (reference sequence). The ends lost 1 base at V and 8 bases at J; junction bases unmatched: 6. The CDR3 is made up of 14 amino acids. Here the CDR3 DNA reads TGTGCCAGCAGCTTAGACAGGGGGACACGGGGCTACACCTTC. Residues: CASSLDRGTRGYTF.

V usage is TRBV6-5 and J usage is TRBJ1-1, with no clear D. This CDR3 has 13 residues. V shed 7 bases and J shed 7 bases, with 16 bases lying between them. Germline lookup yields CDR1 MNHEY and CDR2 SVGAGI. CDR3 protein: CASTALGTIEAFF. The DNA of the CDR3 is TGTGCCAGCACCGCTCTAGGAACAATTGAAGCTTTCTTT.